Listed below are T cell receptor beta chains from one sample, sequenced in a study of blood T cell repertoires in COVID-19. Data came from immunoSEQ multiplex PCR; TCRdb stores just in-frame clones and leaves some out. This table holds 53,000 or so clones, roughly 86% found once. Material: peripheral blood. The receptors were gathered from a man between 65 and 85 years old with active COVID-19. Both conserved end residues are part of each CDR3. The D gene is left open where the match is weak. Rows give clone size only sometimes, using once, few, many, or a class for an expanded clone.

>TRBJ1-2|-|TRBD1|TRBV5-4
TGTGCCAGCAGCCTGGACAGGCTTCTGAGTGGCTACACCTTC
CASSLDRLLSGYTF
>TRBJ1-3|-|TRBD1|TRBV30
TGTGCCTGGAGGATCCAAGCAGGGGGCGCGAACACCATATATTTT
CAWRIQAGGANTIYF
>TRBJ2-7|-|-|TRBV6-2/TRBV6-3
TGTGCCAGCAGTTACTCGGAACGGGGCGAGCAGTACTTC
CASSYSERGEQYF
>TRBJ2-3|once|-|TRBV18
TGTGCCAGCTCACTCCGGACCGACTACACAGATACGCAGTATTTT
CASSLRTDYTDTQYF
>TRBJ2-5|-|TRBD2|TRBV2
TGTGCCACCAAAGGAGGACTAGCGGGGGTCCAAGAGACCCAGTACTTC
CATKGGLAGVQETQYF
>TRBJ2-1|-|-|TRBV11-3
TGTGCCAGCAGCTTCGGGTTTGGGTCCAATGAGCAGTTCTTC
CASSFGFGSNEQFF
>TRBJ2-3|-|TRBD1|TRBV24-1
TGTGCCACCAGTGATTTATACAGGGGGGCAGATACGCAGTATTTT
CATSDLYRGADTQYF
>TRBJ2-2|-|TRBD1|TRBV5-4
TGTGCCAGCAGCTTGGGGGCAGGGGGAAACACCGGGGAGCTGTTTTTT
CASSLGAGGNTGELFF
>TRBJ2-5|-|-|TRBV15
TGTGCCACCAGCAATCCCCAGGGGCCGGGGGAGACCCAGTACTTC
CATSNPQGPGETQYF
>TRBJ2-7|few|TRBD1|TRBV11-3
TGTGCCAGCAAAAGACAGGGGACGTCTAACGAGCAGTACTTC
CASKRQGTSNEQYF
>TRBJ2-7|-|TRBD1|TRBV7-8
TGTGCCAGCAGCCGACAGGGTGCGCTCTACGAGCAGTACTTC
CASSRQGALYEQYF
>TRBJ2-1|once|-|TRBV2
TGTGCCAGCGTGTCTCCTGGGCGGGATGAGCAGTTCTTC
CASVSPGRDEQFF
>TRBJ2-3|-|TRBD1|TRBV6-2/TRBV6-3
TGTGCCAGCAGTTACACAGGACAGGGTGGAGCAGATACGCAGTATTTT
CASSYTGQGGADTQYF
>TRBJ1-1|once|TRBD1|TRBV14
TGTGCCAGCAGCCTCCGGACAGGACGGAACACTGAAGCTTTCTTT
CASSLRTGRNTEAFF
>TRBJ2-1|medium-sized|-|TRBV7-9
TGTGCCAGCAGCATACACAGGGAGGGTGAGCAGTTCTTC
CASSIHREGEQFF
>TRBJ2-6|-|-|TRBV21-1
TGTGCCAGCCCCCTTGGGGACAGGCTCTCTGGGGCCAACGTCCTGACTTTC
CASPLGDRLSGANVLTF
>TRBJ2-3|-|-|TRBV2
TGTGCCAGCAGTGGCGTAGGGGCAGATACGCAGTATTTT
CASSGVGADTQYF
>TRBJ1-2|-|-|TRBV4-3
TGCGCCAGCAGCCAAGAGATTTTCTCGGTCTCTGGCTACACCTTC
CASSQEIFSVSGYTF
>TRBJ1-1|-|TRBD1|TRBV6-5
TGTGCCAGCAGTTACGACAGGGGACGGACTGAAGCTTTCTTT
CASSYDRGRTEAFF
>TRBJ2-1|once|TRBD2|TRBV11-2
TGTGCCAGCAGCTTCGATCCCCACCTAGCGGGGGGGCCCTCTGAGCAGTTCTTC
CASSFDPHLAGGPSEQFF
>TRBJ1-3|-|-|TRBV7-9
TGTGCCAGCAGCCCAGACTTCTCTGGAAACACCATATATTTT
CASSPDFSGNTIYF
>TRBJ2-7|-|TRBD1|TRBV3-1/TRBV3-2
TGTGCCAGCAGCCCGCGCCGACCCTCGACGTCGGACAGGGGTTTGGCCTACGAGCAGTACTTC
CASSPRRPSTSDRGLAYEQYF
>TRBJ2-7|-|-|TRBV6-1
TGTGCCAGCAGTGAAGCTGGGGGGACCCCGCAGTACTTC
CASSEAGGTPQYF
>TRBJ2-3|once|-|TRBV5-4
TGTGCCAGCAGCTATGGCCCCTCAGTCACAGATACGCAGTATTTT
CASSYGPSVTDTQYF
>TRBJ2-2|-|-|TRBV5-1
TGCGCCAGCACCCCTGGGGCGTTCGCGAACACCGGGGAGCTGTTTTTT
CASTPGAFANTGELFF
>TRBJ1-2|-|TRBD1|TRBV19
TGTGCCAGTAGTGGGACAGGAAAATACTATGGCTACACCTTC
CASSGTGKYYGYTF
>TRBJ2-5|-|TRBD1|TRBV5-6
TGTGCCAGCAGCTTGGCGGGACAGGGGCCGTGGGAGACCCAGTACTTC
CASSLAGQGPWETQYF
>TRBJ2-5|-|-|TRBV7-6
TGTGCCAGCAGCCCGAAGACGGGGGGCTTGGTGGGAGAGACCCAGTACTTC
CASSPKTGGLVGETQYF
>TRBJ1-1|-|-|TRBV12-3/TRBV12-4
TGTGCCAGCACCCTCAGGGAAAACACTGAAGCTTTCTTT
CASTLRENTEAFF
>TRBJ2-1|-|TRBD1|TRBV5-4
TGTGCCAGCAGATATGACAGGGGGCTATACAATGAGCAGTTCTTC
CASRYDRGLYNEQFF
>TRBJ2-7|-|-|TRBV30
TGTGCCTGGAGTGCTCAGGGGAGGCAGTACTTC
CAWSAQGRQYF
>TRBJ2-7|-|TRBD2|TRBV7-9
TGTGCCAGCAGCTTCGGCGGCGGGGGGGCGAGGGAGCAGTACTTC
CASSFGGGGAREQYF
>TRBJ2-3|-|-|TRBV7-7
TGTGCCAGCAGCTTAGACTTCACAGATACGCAGTATTTT
CASSLDFTDTQYF
>TRBJ1-4|-|-|TRBV4-3
TGCGCCAGCAGCCAAGAAATGGCGGATGAAAAACTGTTTTTT
CASSQEMADEKLFF
>TRBJ2-5|-|-|TRBV19
TGTGCCAGTAAGAGTGGGCAGAATGTACGGACCCAGTACTTC
CASKSGQNVRTQYF
>TRBJ2-3|-|TRBD2|TRBV6-2/TRBV6-3
TGTGCCAGCAGCCGTACACTAGCGGGGGCCCCTTCGGGGGGCACAGATACGCAGTATTTT
CASSRTLAGAPSGGTDTQYF
>TRBJ2-1|few|-|TRBV6-5
TGTGCCAGCACGCGTATTGGTTACAATGAGCAGTTCTTC
CASTRIGYNEQFF
>TRBJ2-1|once|-|TRBV4-1
TGCGCCAGCAGCCAACCCCGGTCCGACAGAGAGCAGTTCTTC
CASSQPRSDREQFF
>TRBJ2-3|-|TRBD2|TRBV5-1
TGCGCCAGCAGCAGGAGTAGCGGGGGATCTAACACAGATACGCAGTATTTT
CASSRSSGGSNTDTQYF
>TRBJ2-7|-|TRBD2|TRBV7-8
TGTGCCAGCAGCTCTGTAAGACTAGCGGGGCGCGAGCAGTACTTC
CASSSVRLAGREQYF
>TRBJ2-1|-|-|TRBV6-2/TRBV6-3
TGTGCCAGCAGTTACTCAGCCGACAGTCAAATCGCCAATGAGCAGTTCTTC
CASSYSADSQIANEQFF
>TRBJ1-2|-|TRBD1|TRBV7-2
TGTGCCAGCAGCCTAGGGGGCTGGGTAAACTATGGCTACACCTTC
CASSLGGWVNYGYTF